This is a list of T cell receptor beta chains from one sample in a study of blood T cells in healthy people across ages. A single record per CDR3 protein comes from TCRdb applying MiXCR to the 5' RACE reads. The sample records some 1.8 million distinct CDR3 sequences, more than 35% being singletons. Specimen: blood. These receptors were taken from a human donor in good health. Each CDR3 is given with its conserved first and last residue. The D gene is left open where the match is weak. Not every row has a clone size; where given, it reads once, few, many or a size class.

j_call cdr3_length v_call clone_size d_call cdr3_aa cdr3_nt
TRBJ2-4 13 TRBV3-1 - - CASSQVITDIQYF TGTGCCAGCAGCCAAGTTATCACGGACATTCAGTACTTC
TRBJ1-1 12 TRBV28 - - CASSLGGRQAFF TGTGCCAGTAGTTTGGGGGGGCGTCAAGCTTTCTTT
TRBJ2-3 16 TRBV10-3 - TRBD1 CAIRSIPGGAGDTQYF TGTGCCATCAGATCCATCCCAGGGGGCGCGGGAGATACGCAGTATTTT
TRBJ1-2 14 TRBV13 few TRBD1 CASSQGTGFVGYTF TGTGCCAGCAGCCAGGGGACAGGTTTCGTCGGCTACACCTTC
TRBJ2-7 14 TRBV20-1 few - CSGQDESTTYEQYF TGCAGTGGGCAGGACGAATCGACAACCTACGAGCAGTACTTC
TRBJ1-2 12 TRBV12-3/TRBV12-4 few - CASANRVYGYTF TGTGCCAGCGCGAATAGAGTCTATGGCTACACCTTC
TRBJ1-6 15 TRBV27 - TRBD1 CASSYATGINSPLHF TGTGCCAGCAGTTATGCGACAGGGATTAATTCACCCCTCCACTTT
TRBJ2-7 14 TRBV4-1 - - CASSQGGYPSEQYF TGCGCCAGCAGCCAAGGCGGGTACCCGAGCGAGCAGTACTTC
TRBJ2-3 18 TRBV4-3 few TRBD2 CASSQEGIAGGYGDTQYF TGCGCCAGCAGCCAAGAAGGGATAGCGGGGGGTTATGGGGATACGCAGTATTTT
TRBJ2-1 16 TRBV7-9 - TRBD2 CASSPASGGQYNEQFF TGTGCCAGCAGCCCTGCTAGCGGGGGGCAGTACAATGAGCAGTTCTTC
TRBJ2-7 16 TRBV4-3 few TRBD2 CASSYRSGGTTYEQYF TGCGCCAGCAGCTACCGTAGCGGGGGGACAACCTACGAGCAGTACTTC
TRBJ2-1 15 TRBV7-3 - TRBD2 CASSLMASGGQEQFF TGTGCCAGCAGCTTAATGGCTAGCGGGGGCCAAGAGCAGTTCTTC